Shown below are 28 T cell receptor beta chains from a single sample sequenced in a study of OX40 agonist ivuxolimab in advanced cancers. The repertoire was sequenced with immunoSEQ multiplex PCR; TCRdb's copy has only in-frame clones and lacks some. This table holds about 60,000 clones, 65% to 85% found once. Material: CD4+ or CD8+ T cells sorted from blood, obtained in a trial of the OX40 agonist ivuxolimab. The receptors stem from an adult with an advanced solid tumor such as melanoma, head and neck, liver or kidney cancer.

This chain uses TRBV6-6 with TRBJ1-2; 7 bases match TRBD1. CDR1 and CDR2 (germline): MNHNY, SVGAGI (reference sequence). There are 13 residues in the CDR3. Trimming took 9 bases from V and 6 from J; bases not matched to a gene: 10. The CDR3 region has the DNA TGTGCCAGTTTCAGACAGGGATCGGATGGCTACACCTTC. Protein product: CASFRQGSDGYTF.

J is TRBJ2-3 and V is TRBV2; 7 bases are a match to TRBD1. CDR1 is SNHLY, CDR2 FYNNEI, per germline. CDR3 length: 14 residues. V was clipped by 4 bases and J by 1 base; unmatched bases: 2. The CDR3 is CASSGQGGTDTQYF. The CDR3 DNA is TGTGCCAGCAGTGGACAGGGAGGCACAGATACGCAGTATTTT.

The V gene is TRBV2, the J gene TRBJ1-2; D unresolved. There are 14 residues in the CDR3. Between the trimmed V and J ends, which lost 4 bases and 4 bases, there was a span of 13 bases. Germline assignment: CDR1 SNHLY and CDR2 FYNNEI. The CDR3 is CASSGSGGFYGYTF. CDR3 coding DNA: TGTGCCAGCAGTGGATCCGGCGGGTTCTATGGCTACACCTTC. The complete variable domain, with remaining parts taken from reference TRBV2 and TRBJ1-2, reads EPEVTQTPSHQVTQMGQEVILRCVPISNHLYFYWYRQILGQKVEFLVSFYNNEISEKSEIFDDQFSVERPDGSNFTLKIRSTKLEDSAMYFCASSGSGGFYGYTFGSGTRLTVV.

The rearrangement uses TRBV27 and TRBJ1-2; possibly TRBD1 for D (5 bases). The length of the CDR3 is 14 residues. V lost 1 base to trimming and J lost 3 bases, with 9 bases between them. In germline, CDR1 is MNHEY, CDR2 SMNVEV (reference sequence). Here the CDR3 DNA reads TGTGCCAGCAGTTTATTACGGGGGGACTATGGCTACACCTTC. Amino acids: CASSLLRGDYGYTF.

The genes are TRBV11-2 and TRBJ2-1; perhaps TRBD1 as D (6 bases). CDR1 and CDR2 from the germline V gene are SGHAT and FQNNGV. The CDR3 extends over 14 amino acids. Between the trimmed V and J ends, which lost 0 bases and 10 bases, there was a span of 13 bases. The CDR3 region is CASSLDPRTVEQFF. CDR3 nucleotide sequence: TGTGCCAGCAGCTTAGACCCCCGGACAGTAGAGCAGTTCTTC. Based on the CDR3 plus reference TRBV11-2 and TRBJ2-1, the full variable domain is EAGVAQSPRYKIIEKRQSVAFWCNPISGHATLYWYQQILGQGPKLLIQFQNNGVVDDSQLPKDRFSAERLKGVDSTLKIQPAKLEDSAVYLCASSLDPRTVEQFFGPGTRLTVL.

J is TRBJ1-2 and V is TRBV4-2; no clear D gene. Germline CDR1 reads LGHNA; CDR2 reads YNFKEQ. V was cut by 0 bases and J by 1 base, with 6 bases left in between. This CDR3 spans 14 amino acids. The chain's CDR3 is CASSQDKVNYGYTF. CDR3 DNA sequence: TGTGCCAGCAGCCAAGATAAGGTTAACTATGGCTACACCTTC.

The rearrangement links TRBV9 to TRBJ1-6; D is uncertain. The CDR3 has 14 amino acids. Per the germline V gene, CDR1 is SGDLS and CDR2 is YYNGEE. Trimming stripped 0 bases from V and 6 bases from J, with 7 bases between. The CDR3 coding sequence is TGTGCCAGCAGCGTAGGCACGGCTAATTCACCCCTCCACTTT. This translates into CASSVGTANSPLHF.

The V call is TRBV7-2, the J call TRBJ1-4; TRBD1 agrees at 9 bases. V lost 5 bases to trimming and J lost 0 bases; unmatched junction nucleotides: 4. From germline, CDR1 is SGHTA and CDR2 FQGNSA. The CDR3 length is 16 residues. CDR3 nucleotide sequence: TGTGCCAGCAGCCTACAGGGGGCCACAACTAATGAAAAACTGTTTTTT. Its translation: CASSLQGATTNEKLFF.

The rearrangement uses TRBV5-1 and TRBJ1-2; D unclear. Germline V gene lookup returns CDR1 SGHRS and CDR2 YFSETQ. Trimming removed 2 bases from V and 2 bases from J, with 22 bases in between. The CDR3 consists of 18 residues. The CDR3 sequence is CASSFGATTYPSNYGYTF. The DNA of the CDR3 is TGCGCCAGCAGCTTTGGAGCCACGACGTATCCTTCAAACTATGGCTACACCTTC.

The chain combines TRBV2 with TRBJ2-7; D gene ambiguous. This CDR3 is 12 amino acids long. V lost 5 bases to trimming and J lost 2 bases, with 7 bases between them. From germline, CDR1 is SNHLY and CDR2 FYNNEI. The CDR3 loop is CASSLLTYEQYF. The CDR3 DNA sequence: TGTGCCAGCAGTTTGCTGACCTACGAGCAGTACTTC.

This clone has just a few counts. The CDR3 DNA sequence: TGTGCCTGGAGTGTTGGGACTACCTACGAGCAGTACTTC. Translating it yields CAWSVGTTYEQYF. The chain links TRBV30 to TRBJ2-7; 7 positions match TRBD2. The CDR3 totals 13 residues. J gave up 2 bases and V 0 bases, and 1 base lay outside the gene matches. The germline CDR1 and CDR2 sequences are GTSNPN and SVGIG (reference sequence).

The chain uses TRBV7-3 and TRBJ2-2, with TRBD1 identical over 7 bases. The CDR3 runs to 17 residues. Germline V gives CDR1 SGHTA, CDR2 FQGTGA. The ends lost 4 bases at V and 0 bases at J; junction bases unmatched: 8. This CDR3 reads CASSSTGVRANTGELFF. The CDR3, as DNA: TGTGCCAGCAGCTCCACAGGGGTGCGGGCGAACACCGGGGAGCTGTTTTTT.

The gene calls are TRBV5-4 and TRBJ1-3, with 8 nucleotides matching TRBD1. V dropped 4 bases and J dropped 5; count of bases not matched to a gene: 11. Germline CDR1 and CDR2: SGHNT and YYREEE (reference sequence). The CDR3 runs to 16 residues. The CDR3 reads CASSDLTGEGRNTIYF. CDR3 nucleotides: TGTGCCAGCAGCGATCTGACAGGGGAGGGGAGAAACACCATATATTTT. Filled out from reference TRBV5-4 and TRBJ1-3, the complete variable domain reads ETGVTQSPTHLIKTRGQQVTLRCSSQSGHNTVSWYQQALGQGPQFIFQYYREEENGRGNFPPRFSGLQFPNYSSELNVNALELDDSALYLCASSDLTGEGRNTIYFGEGSWLTVV.

This chain joins TRBV27 and TRBJ1-5; tentatively, D is TRBD1 (6 bases). CDR3 size: 14 residues. Germline V gene lookup returns CDR1 MNHEY and CDR2 SMNVEV (reference sequence). With 5 bases removed from V and 7 bases from J, the gap between germline ends came to 15 bases. The CDR3 loop is CASSLQQGFQPQHF. The CDR3 DNA reads as TGTGCCAGCAGTCTACAACAGGGTTTCCAGCCCCAGCATTTT.

The CDR3 reads CASSLGDEEQFF. DNA of the CDR3: TGTGCCAGCTCACTCGGGGACGAGGAGCAGTTCTTC. This chain links TRBV18 with TRBJ2-1; D assignment may be TRBD1 or TRBD2 (5 bases each). The V end was cut by 4 bases, the J end by 10 bases, with 11 bases between. The germline gives CDR1 KGHSH, CDR2 LQKENI. This CDR3 is built from 12 residues.

The rearrangement joins TRBV7-6 to TRBJ2-7; D gene unclear. The V gene's germline CDR1 is SGHVS and CDR2 FNYEAQ. The V gene lost 1 base and the J gene lost 2 bases, with 6 bases spanning the gap. The CDR3 is 13 amino acids. The DNA for the CDR3 is TGTGCCAGCAGCTTAGATGCGACCTACGAGCAGTACTTC. Translation gives CASSLDATYEQYF. Variable domain in full (rest from reference TRBV7-6 and TRBJ2-7): GAGVSQSPRYKVTKRGQDVALRCDPISGHVSLYWYRQALGQGPEFLTYFNYEAQQDKSGLPNDRFSAERPEGSISTLTIQRTEQRDSAMYRCASSLDATYEQYFGPGTRLTVT.

The chain uses TRBV5-1 and TRBJ2-2; possibly TRBD1 for D (6 bases). V was trimmed by 9 bases and J by 4 bases, leaving 13 bases between them. This CDR3 comprises 13 residues. The germline CDR1 and CDR2 sequences are SGHRS and YFSETQ. The chain's CDR3 is CATSGQSTGELFF. The CDR3 DNA is TGCGCCACCTCAGGACAGTCCACCGGGGAGCTGTTTTTT.

The rearrangement joins TRBV2 to TRBJ2-4; D not certain. This CDR3 spans 14 amino acids. The V and J ends lost 3 bases and 0 bases respectively, with 6 bases between them. CDR1 is SNHLY and CDR2 is FYNNEI in the germline V gene. The CDR3 loop is CASSDGLAKNIQYF. The CDR3 DNA reads TGTGCCAGCAGTGACGGTCTAGCCAAAAACATTCAGTACTTC.

This clone was counted a few times. V gene TRBV19 combines with J gene TRBJ1-1; D is unresolved. V was shortened by 4 bases and J by 0 bases, with 12 bases between the two germline ends. Per germline, CDR1 LNHDA and CDR2 SQIVND (reference sequence). The CDR3 totals 15 residues. The CDR3: CASSTPFVLNTEAFF. CDR3 DNA: TGTGCCAGTAGTACTCCTTTTGTCCTGAACACTGAAGCTTTCTTT.

The genes are TRBV7-3 and TRBJ2-1; D assignment may be TRBD1 or TRBD2 (6 bases each). This CDR3 has 14 residues. Germline loops: CDR1 SGHTA, CDR2 FQGTGA. V lost 5 bases and J lost 5, with 13 bases in between. CDR3 in amino acids: CASSLGGPNNEQFF. The CDR3 coding sequence is TGTGCCAGCAGCCTAGGGGGGCCCAACAATGAGCAGTTCTTC.

The V and J genes are TRBV9 and TRBJ1-1; D is possibly TRBD1 (5 bases). The germline CDR1 and CDR2 sequences are SGDLS and YYNGEE. V dropped 4 bases and J dropped 4 bases, with 14 bases sitting between them. The CDR3 totals 14 residues. In DNA form, the CDR3 reads TGTGCCAGCAGCCCCCCGGGACTGAGCACTGAAGCTTTCTTT. This translates into CASSPPGLSTEAFF. The full variable domain, with the rest looked up from reference TRBV9 and TRBJ1-1, is DSGVTQTPKHLITATGQRVTLRCSPRSGDLSVYWYQQSLDQGLQFLIQYYNGEERAKGNILERFSAQQFPDLHSELNLSSLELGDSALYFCASSPPGLSTEAFFGQGTRLTVV.

The chain carries TRBV6-5 and TRBJ1-1; D is ambiguous. The CDR3 consists of 14 residues. The V end lost 2 bases, the J end lost 2 bases, and 9 bases lay between the germline ends. Germline V gene data show CDR1 as MNHEY and CDR2 as SVGAGI. CDR3 DNA sequence: TGTGCCAGCAGTTACGCCACCCTAAACACTGAAGCTTTCTTT. Its protein is CASSYATLNTEAFF.

The gene calls are TRBV15 and TRBJ2-1; D uncertain. The CDR3 length is 14 residues. Germline lookup yields CDR1 LNHNV and CDR2 YYDKDF (reference sequence). Trimming stripped 6 bases from V and 4 bases from J, with 13 bases between. This CDR3 is CATRRPLEYNEQFF. In nucleotides, the CDR3 is TGTGCCACCAGACGGCCCTTGGAGTACAATGAGCAGTTCTTC.

This chain joins TRBV5-1 and TRBJ1-2; D possibly corresponds to TRBD1 (5 bases). Between the trimmed V and J ends, which lost 0 bases and 8 bases, there was a span of 17 bases. Germline CDR1 reads SGHRS; CDR2 reads YFSETQ. The CDR3 is made up of 15 amino acids. The CDR3 spells CASSLDAGLGGGYTF. The CDR3 coding sequence is TGCGCCAGCAGCTTGGACGCAGGGTTGGGTGGCGGCTACACCTTC.

The CDR3 bases are TGTGCCATCAGTGAAGGCGGAACCGGGGAGCTGTTTTTT. Translation gives CAISEGGTGELFF. The chain employs TRBV10-3 and TRBJ2-2; D call uncertain. Trimming took 3 bases from V and 5 from J, leaving 7 bases between them. Per germline, CDR1 ENHRY and CDR2 SYGVKD. This CDR3 is 13 amino acids long.

The chain carries TRBV7-9 and TRBJ2-1, with D perhaps matching TRBD1 or TRBD2 (7 bases each). Germline V gene sequence: CDR1 SEHNR, CDR2 FQNEAQ (reference sequence). Between the trimmed V and J ends, which lost 5 bases and 9 bases, there was a span of 20 bases. This CDR3 spans 15 amino acids. The CDR3 DNA follows: TGTGCCAGCAGCCTCCAGGGGGGGACAACCGGTGAGCAGTTCTTC. Translated, it gives CASSLQGGTTGEQFF.

The chain couples TRBV5-4 to TRBJ1-2, with 10 bases lining up with TRBD1. CDR1 and CDR2 from the germline V gene are SGHNT and YYREEE (reference sequence). V shed 6 bases, J shed 2 bases, and the junction held 4 bases outside the gene matches. CDR3 length: 14 residues. CDR3: CASTRTGGNYGYTF. In DNA, the CDR3 is TGTGCCAGCACCCGGACAGGGGGAAACTATGGCTACACCTTC.

This chain connects TRBV7-8 to TRBJ1-1, with 8 bases lining up with TRBD1. The CDR3 is 13 residues long. Germline trimming cut 3 bases from V and 8 bases from J; bases unmatched to any gene: 5. CDR1 and CDR2 (germline): SGHVS, FQNEAQ. This CDR3 is CASSLFRTGEAFF. DNA of the CDR3: TGTGCCAGCAGCTTGTTCAGGACAGGGGAAGCTTTCTTT.